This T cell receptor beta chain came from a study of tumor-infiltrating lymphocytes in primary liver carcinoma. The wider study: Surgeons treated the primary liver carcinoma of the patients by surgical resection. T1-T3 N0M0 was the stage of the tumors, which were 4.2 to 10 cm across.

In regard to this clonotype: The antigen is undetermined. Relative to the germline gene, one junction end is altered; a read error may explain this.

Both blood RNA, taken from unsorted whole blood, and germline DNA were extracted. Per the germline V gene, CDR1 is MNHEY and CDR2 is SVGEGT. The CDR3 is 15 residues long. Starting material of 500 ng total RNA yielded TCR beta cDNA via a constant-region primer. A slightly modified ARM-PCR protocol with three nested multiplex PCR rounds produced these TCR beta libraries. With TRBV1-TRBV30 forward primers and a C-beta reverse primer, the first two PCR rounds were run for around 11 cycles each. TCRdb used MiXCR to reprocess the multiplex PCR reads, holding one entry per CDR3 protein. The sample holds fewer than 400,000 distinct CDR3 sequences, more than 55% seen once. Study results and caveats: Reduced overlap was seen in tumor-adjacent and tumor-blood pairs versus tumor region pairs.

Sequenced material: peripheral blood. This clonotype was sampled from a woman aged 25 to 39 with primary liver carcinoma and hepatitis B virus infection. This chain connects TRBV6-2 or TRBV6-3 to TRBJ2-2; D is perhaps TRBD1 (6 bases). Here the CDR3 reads CVSNFLQQGSGELFF. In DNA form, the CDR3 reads TGTGTCAGCAATTTTCTCCAACAGGGTTCCGGGGAGCTGTTTTTT.